This is a list of T cell receptor beta chains from one sample in a study of T cell changes during pregnancy in multiple sclerosis. Sequenced by immunoSEQ multiplex PCR; TCRdb stores in-frame clones only, minus some. The table shows tens of thousands of clones, with about nine tenths occurring only once. Sample: peripheral blood, taken before pregnancy. The source of these receptors is a female donor with multiple sclerosis, enrolled in a pregnancy study. Each CDR3 is given with its conserved first and last residue. A D gene is named only where the DNA matches it firmly. Only some rows state a clone size, as once, few, many or a class for expanded clones.

size | D | J | V | length | DNA | CDR3
once | TRBD1 | TRBJ1-2 | TRBV19 | 13 | TGTGCCAGTAGTATCCCAGGGGGCGATGGCTACACCTTC | CASSIPGGDGYTF
- | TRBD1 | TRBJ1-1 | TRBV7-2 | 15 | TGTGCCAGCAGCGGTGAAACGGGGACAGGGGGAGAAGCTTTCTTT | CASSGETGTGGEAFF
- | TRBD1 | TRBJ1-1 | TRBV6-5 | 14 | TGTGCCAGCGGTTACGGACAGGGGACCACTGAAGCTTTCTTT | CASGYGQGTTEAFF
- | - | TRBJ1-1 | TRBV29-1 | 10 | TGCAGCGTCTACGACACTGAAGCTTTCTTT | CSVYDTEAFF
- | TRBD2 | TRBJ2-7 | TRBV18 | 17 | TGTGCCAGCTCACCCGTGGCTAGCGGGGGCTCGGATGGGGAGCAGTACTTC | CASSPVASGGSDGEQYF
- | TRBD1 | TRBJ2-7 | TRBV18 | 14 | TGTGCCAGCTCAACACAGGGGAAGTGGGACGAGCAGTACTTC | CASSTQGKWDEQYF
- | - | TRBJ1-1 | TRBV2 | 15 | TGTGCCAGCAGGCGGGGGTCCCTTATGAACACTGAAGCTTTCTTT | CASRRGSLMNTEAFF
- | - | TRBJ2-5 | TRBV5-1 | 14 | TGCGCCAGCAGCACACAGGGAGACCAAAGGACCCAGTACTTC | CASSTQGDQRTQYF
- | TRBD2 | TRBJ2-3 | TRBV30 | 16 | TGTGCCTGGAGTCTGGGACTAGCGGGGAAATGGGATACGCAGTATTTT | CAWSLGLAGKWDTQYF
few | TRBD1 | TRBJ2-7 | TRBV27 | 13 | TGTGCCAGCAGTTTGGGGACAGGGCGTGAGCAGTACTTC | CASSLGTGREQYF
- | TRBD1 | TRBJ2-7 | TRBV30 | 15 | TGTGCCTGGAGTCGTACGTGGGACAGCTCCTACGAGCAGTACTTC | CAWSRTWDSSYEQYF
- | TRBD1 | TRBJ1-1 | TRBV2 | 13 | TGTGCCAGCACTTTTGACAGGGATGCTGAAGCTTTCTTT | CASTFDRDAEAFF
- | - | TRBJ1-1 | TRBV28 | 13 | TGTGCCAGCAGTTTATCCGGGGGGCTTGAAGCTTTCTTT | CASSLSGGLEAFF
- | TRBD2 | TRBJ2-1 | TRBV18 | 15 | TGTGCCAGCTCACCATTTTCTAGCGGGGCAAATGAGCAGTTCTTC | CASSPFSSGANEQFF
- | - | TRBJ2-7 | TRBV30 | 17 | TGTGCCTTCTCCCCCCCGGGACTTTCATCGAGCTCCTACGAGCAGTACTTC | CAFSPPGLSSSSYEQYF
- | - | TRBJ2-1 | TRBV27 | 13 | TGTGCCAGCAGCTGGAGGGCGGACAATGAGCAGTTCTTC | CASSWRADNEQFF
- | TRBD2 | TRBJ2-5 | TRBV6-5 | 15 | TGTGCCAGCAGCCCACTAGCGGGAGGAAAAGAGACCCAGTACTTC | CASSPLAGGKETQYF
- | - | TRBJ2-5 | TRBV7-2 | 15 | TGTGCCAGCAGCTTAGTGGGGCAGGGCAGCGCGACCCAGTACTTC | CASSLVGQGSATQYF
- | - | TRBJ1-2 | TRBV10-3 | 13 | TGTGCCATCAGTGAGCAGGGGTGGGATGGCTACACCTTC | CAISEQGWDGYTF
- | TRBD1 | TRBJ2-1 | TRBV19 | 15 | TGTGCCAGTACCACAATCGAGACAGGGTGGAATGAGCAGTTCTTC | CASTTIETGWNEQFF
- | TRBD1 | TRBJ2-7 | TRBV11-2 | 15 | TGTGCCAGCAGATTACAGGGGGGCGTTTCCTACGAGCAGTACTTC | CASRLQGGVSYEQYF
- | - | TRBJ1-2 | TRBV7-2 | 13 | TGTGCCAGCAGCACCGCCCAGGGCGATGGCTACACCTTC | CASSTAQGDGYTF
- | TRBD1 | TRBJ1-1 | TRBV6-6 | 13 | TGTGCCAGCAGTTCAGGGACAGGCATTGAAGCTTTCTTT | CASSSGTGIEAFF
- | - | TRBJ1-1 | TRBV7-3 | 13 | TGTGCCAGCAGCTTACAACGGGACACTGAAGCTTTCTTT | CASSLQRDTEAFF
few | - | TRBJ2-7 | TRBV18 | 16 | TGTGCCAGCTCACCAAGGCTTGGAAAGGAGTCCTACGAGCAGTACTTC | CASSPRLGKESYEQYF
- | TRBD1 | TRBJ2-3 | TRBV7-9 | 16 | TGTGCCAGCAGTATCGGGACAGGGTTGGGTTGGGATACGCAGTATTTT | CASSIGTGLGWDTQYF
- | - | TRBJ2-7 | TRBV4-2 | 17 | TGTGCCAGCAGCCAAGATAACGCCGGGAGCCCTTCCTACGAGCAGTACTTC | CASSQDNAGSPSYEQYF
- | TRBD1 | TRBJ1-3 | TRBV30 | 15 | TGTGCCTTCACACAGGGGGCGATAACTGGAAACACCATATATTTT | CAFTQGAITGNTIYF
- | - | TRBJ2-1 | TRBV18 | 15 | TGTGCCAGCTCACCGAGTCAGGGGTTATACAATGAGCAGTTCTTC | CASSPSQGLYNEQFF
few | TRBD1 | TRBJ2-1 | TRBV5-4 | 16 | TGTGCCAGCAGCTGGCCTCCGGGACAGGGGACCGATGAGCAGTTCTTC | CASSWPPGQGTDEQFF
once | TRBD2 | TRBJ2-3 | TRBV19 | 17 | TGTGCCAGTAGTAAGCGGACTAGCGGGACAAACACAGATACGCAGTATTTT | CASSKRTSGTNTDTQYF
- | TRBD1 | TRBJ1-3 | TRBV10-3 | 17 | TGTGCCATCAGAGTCGGGACAGGGTCTTTCGCTGGAAACACCATATATTTT | CAIRVGTGSFAGNTIYF
once | - | TRBJ2-3 | TRBV11-2 | 13 | TGTGCCAGCAGTCTAAGCCGCACAGATACGCAGTATTTT | CASSLSRTDTQYF
- | - | TRBJ1-2 | TRBV30 | 11 | TGTGCCTGGAGTGTCCTCTATGGCTACACCTTC | CAWSVLYGYTF
- | - | TRBJ2-7 | TRBV7-2 | 13 | TGTGCCAGCAGCTTACCAGGACAGTACGAGCAGTACTTC | CASSLPGQYEQYF
many | TRBD1 | TRBJ2-4 | TRBV19 | 15 | TGTGCCAGTAGCACAACCGGGACAGGGAAAAACATTCAGTACTTC | CASSTTGTGKNIQYF
- | - | TRBJ2-1 | TRBV6-5 | 11 | TGTGCCAGCAGTGAAGCCCTAAGGCAGTTCTTC | CASSEALRQFF